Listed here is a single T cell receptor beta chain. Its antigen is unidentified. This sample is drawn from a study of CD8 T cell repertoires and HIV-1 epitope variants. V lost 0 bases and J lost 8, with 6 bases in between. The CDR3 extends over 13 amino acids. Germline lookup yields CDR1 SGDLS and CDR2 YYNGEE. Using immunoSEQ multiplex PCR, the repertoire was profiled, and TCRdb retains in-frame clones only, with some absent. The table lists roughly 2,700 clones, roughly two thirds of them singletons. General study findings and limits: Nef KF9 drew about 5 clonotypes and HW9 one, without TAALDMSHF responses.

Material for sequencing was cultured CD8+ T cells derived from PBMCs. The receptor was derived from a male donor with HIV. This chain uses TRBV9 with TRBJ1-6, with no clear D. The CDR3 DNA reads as TGTGCCAGCAGCGTAGGTGACGATTCACCCCTCCACTTT. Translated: CASSVGDDSPLHF.